This entry lists 30 T cell receptor beta chains sequenced from one sample in a study of T cells in Graves' hyperthyroidism and ophthalmopathy. Amplification of TCR beta CDR3 regions was performed using RNA transcripts as template. The HTBI primer set served for first-round RT-PCR of the TCR CDR3. Via MiXCR, TCRdb re-called the multiplex PCR reads, giving one row per CDR3 protein. The profile covers 500,000 to 550,000 distinct CDR3 sequences, with approximately 20% appearing a single time and roughly 50% taken by the ten largest. Sequences were obtained from blood. These receptors all stem from a man aged 35 to 55 with Graves' ophthalmopathy.

This chain uses TRBV2 with TRBJ2-1; D ambiguous. V lost 1 base and J lost 0, with 7 bases in between. Germline V gives CDR1 SNHLY, CDR2 FYNNEI. This CDR3 spans 15 amino acids. CDR3 protein: CASSEDWYSYNEQFF. The CDR3 nucleotides are TGTGCCAGCAGTGAAGACTGGTACTCCTACAATGAGCAGTTCTTC.

The gene calls are TRBV5-1 and TRBJ2-6; D remains unclear. Germline loops: CDR1 SGHRS, CDR2 YFSETQ. The CDR3 extends over 18 amino acids. Trimming left V 0 bases short and J 0 bases short, with 13 bases between. CDR3 protein: CASSLGHGSTSGANVLTF. In DNA, the CDR3 is TGCGCCAGCAGCTTGGGACACGGGTCTACCTCTGGGGCCAACGTCCTGACTTTC.

This clonotype appeared a few times. The chain employs TRBV4-3 and TRBJ1-1; D remains unclear. There are 13 residues in the CDR3. With 0 bases removed from V and 8 bases from J, the gap between germline ends came to 10 bases. CDR1 LGHNA and CDR2 YSLEER come from the germline V gene. Here the CDR3 DNA reads TGCGCCAGCAGCCAAGATGATATTACAGAAGCTTTCTTT. Residues: CASSQDDITEAFF.

This clonotype was picked up many times. The chain employs TRBV10-1 and TRBJ2-7, with D possibly being TRBD1 (6 bases). The germline V gene has CDR1 WNHNN and CDR2 SYGVQD (reference sequence). The CDR3 is made up of 15 amino acids. The V end was cut by 0 bases, the J end by 0 bases, with 9 bases between. Here the CDR3 reads CASSESRQDSYEQYF. The CDR3 coding sequence is TGCGCCAGCAGTGAGTCGAGACAGGACTCCTACGAGCAGTACTTC.

This CDR3 reads CASTPGQGALTF. The CDR3 DNA reads TGTGCCAGCACCCCGGGACAGGGGGCCCTCACCTTC. This chain links TRBV5-5 with TRBJ1-2; 12 positions agree with TRBD1. The length of the CDR3 is 12 residues. Germline assignment: CDR1 SGHKS and CDR2 YYEKEE (reference sequence). Trimming at V came to 6 bases and at J to 13 bases, leaving 7 bases not matched to a gene.

This clonotype was seen ten or more times. This sequence joins TRBV2 and TRBJ1-1; maybe TRBD1 (6 bases). CDR1 and CDR2 from the germline V gene are SNHLY and FYNNEI. The CDR3 has 15 residues. The germline V and J ends were trimmed by 3 bases and 3 bases, with 14 bases remaining between them. In DNA form, the CDR3 reads TGTGCCAGCAGTGAGCCCTCATCAGGGGACACTGAAGCTTTCTTT. Translated, it gives CASSEPSSGDTEAFF.

The chain couples TRBV5-1 to TRBJ1-2, with TRBD1 as a possible D gene (5 bases). The CDR3 runs to 13 residues. The V and J ends lost 4 bases and 5 bases respectively, with 12 bases between them. Germline CDR1 is SGHRS and CDR2 is YFSETQ. Written as DNA, the CDR3 is TGCGCCAGCAGCCCAGGGAGGCAATATGGCTACACCTTC. This encodes CASSPGRQYGYTF. The whole variable domain, filled in from reference TRBV5-1 and TRBJ1-2, reads KAGVTQTPRYLIKTRGQQVTLSCSPISGHRSVSWYQQTPGQGLQFLFEYFSETQRNKGNFPGRFSGRQFSNSRSEMNVSTLELGDSALYLCASSPGRQYGYTFGSGTRLTVV.

This chain uses TRBV6-2 or TRBV6-3 with TRBJ2-7; 7 bases align to TRBD1. The CDR3 spans 16 residues. Per the germline V gene, CDR1 is MNHEY and CDR2 is SVGEGT. Germline trimming cut 7 bases from V and 5 bases from J; bases unmatched to any gene: 17. The CDR3 reads CASNRGTGQIRDEQYF. CDR3 coding DNA: TGTGCCAGCAACAGAGGAACGGGACAGATCAGGGACGAGCAGTACTTC.

In regard to this clonotype: Possible read error: a much larger clone is one base away. The rearrangement uses TRBV3-1 and TRBJ2-5; 9 bases line up with TRBD2. This CDR3 spans 16 amino acids. The V gene's germline CDR1 is LGHDT and CDR2 YNNKEL (reference sequence). The junction had 13 bases not matched to a gene; V was cut back by 4 bases and J by 7 bases. The DNA for the CDR3 is TGTGCCAGCAGCCGAAACATCGGGATTAGCGGGAGGACCCAGTACTTC. This encodes CASSRNIGISGRTQYF.

This clonotype was detected only once. The V and J genes are TRBV12-3 or TRBV12-4 and TRBJ2-3; D is undetermined. V was clipped by 11 bases and J by 3 bases, with 18 bases between them. The CDR3 consists of 14 residues. The CDR3 loop is CARHRAKRTDTQYF. DNA for the CDR3: TGTGCCCGACACCGGGCTAAGAGGACAGATACGCAGTATTTT.

Ten or more counts support this clonotype. The chain has TRBV7-3 and TRBJ2-6, with D possibly matching TRBD1 (5 bases). V lost 5 bases and J 0 bases, leaving 23 bases between the germline ends. The CDR3 sequence is 20 residues long. Germline V CDR1 and CDR2: SGHTA, FQGTGA. The CDR3 spells CASSPHARWGPLSGANVLTF. The CDR3 nucleotides are TGTGCCAGCAGCCCCCACGCCCGGTGGGGCCCGCTCTCTGGGGCCAACGTCCTGACTTTC.

This clonotype was observed at least ten times. The V gene is TRBV3-1, the J gene TRBJ1-1; D may be TRBD1 (5 bases). Germline-derived CDR1 and CDR2 are LGHDT and YNNKEL (reference sequence). V was shortened by 0 bases and J by 2 bases, with 7 bases between the two germline ends. This CDR3 is built from 14 residues. This CDR3 reads CASSQDRVNTEAFF. The CDR3, as DNA: TGTGCCAGCAGCCAAGACAGGGTCAACACTGAAGCTTTCTTT. Filled out from reference TRBV3-1 and TRBJ1-1, the complete variable domain reads DTAVSQTPKYLVTQMGNDKSIKCEQNLGHDTMYWYKQDSKKFLKIMFSYNNKELIINETVPNRFSPKSPDKAHLNLHINSLELGDSAVYFCASSQDRVNTEAFFGQGTRLTVV.

This clonotype has just a few counts. The chain joins TRBV20-1 to TRBJ1-1; D is unclear. This CDR3 is 14 amino acids long. CDR1 is DFQATT and CDR2 is SNEGSKA in the germline V gene (reference sequence). The V end lost 2 bases, the J end lost 6 bases, and 16 bases lay between the germline ends. The CDR3 region is CSARPLSGVSEAFF. The CDR3 DNA sequence: TGCAGTGCTAGACCCCTGTCCGGGGTTTCTGAAGCTTTCTTT.

The genes are TRBV5-1 and TRBJ2-7, with a weak D call TRBD2 (5 bases). Germline lookup yields CDR1 SGHRS and CDR2 YFSETQ. V was shortened by 4 bases and J by 5 bases, with 13 bases between the two germline ends. The CDR3 has 13 residues. As DNA, the CDR3 is TGCGCCAGCAGCCCTGGAAGGACTGACGAGCAGTACTTC. Translated: CASSPGRTDEQYF.

This clonotype showed up many times. J is TRBJ2-1 and V is TRBV20-1; no firm D call. This CDR3 contains 10 residues. Trimming stripped 6 bases from V and 5 bases from J, with 5 bases between. Germline CDR1 reads DFQATT; CDR2 reads SNEGSKA (reference sequence). CDR3 amino acids: CSAQDNEQFF. DNA of the CDR3: TGCAGTGCCCAAGACAATGAGCAGTTCTTC.

This clonotype has just a few counts. This chain uses TRBV6-1 with TRBJ2-1; no definite D call. The CDR3 is 14 amino acids. V lost 5 bases and J 2 bases, leaving 10 bases between the germline ends. The germline V gene encodes CDR1 MNHNS and CDR2 SASEGT. This chain's CDR3 is CASSLSSTYNEQFF. The CDR3 DNA follows: TGTGCCAGCAGTTTGTCTAGTACCTACAATGAGCAGTTCTTC.

The CDR3 DNA follows: TGTGCCAGCAGTGTAGCGGGGGTCTCCTACGAGCAGTACTTC. This sequence encodes CASSVAGVSYEQYF. The rearrangement uses TRBV6-1 and TRBJ2-7; 9 nucleotides align to TRBD2. Germline trimming cut 4 bases from V and 0 bases from J; bases unmatched to any gene: 1. Per germline, CDR1 MNHNS and CDR2 SASEGT. There are 14 residues in the CDR3.

The chain links TRBV2 to TRBJ2-3; 13 bases are a match to TRBD2. The germline CDR1 and CDR2 sequences are SNHLY and FYNNEI. With 8 bases clipped from V and 8 bases from J, the junction kept 4 bases outside the gene matches. The CDR3 contains 13 residues. CDR3 sequence: CASDGTSGITQYF. The CDR3 DNA follows: TGTGCCAGCGATGGGACTAGCGGGATTACGCAGTATTTT. The complete variable domain, with remaining parts taken from reference TRBV2 and TRBJ2-3, reads EPEVTQTPSHQVTQMGQEVILRCVPISNHLYFYWYRQILGQKVEFLVSFYNNEISEKSEIFDDQFSVERPDGSNFTLKIRSTKLEDSAMYFCASDGTSGITQYFGPGTRLTVL.

The chain couples TRBV3-1 to TRBJ1-6; no clear D. V was cut by 1 base and J by 7 bases, with 11 bases left in between. This CDR3 is 15 amino acids long. Germline loops: CDR1 LGHDT, CDR2 YNNKEL (reference sequence). The CDR3 DNA sequence: TGTGCCAGCAGCCAAGTTGGTCAGCTGAATTCACCCCTCCACTTT. This gives the protein CASSQVGQLNSPLHF.

For this clonotype: This may be a read error: a much more frequent sequence differs by one nucleotide. V and J are TRBV20-1 and TRBJ2-1; 7 bases align to TRBD2. CDR1 DFQATT and CDR2 SNEGSKA come from the germline V gene (reference sequence). CDR3 length equals 14 residues. CDR3 residues: CGARTASGVTEQFF. The CDR3, as DNA: TGCGGTGCGCGGACGGCTAGCGGCGTCACTGAGCAGTTCTTC.

This clonotype was detected once. The V gene is TRBV24-1, the J gene TRBJ2-3; possibly TRBD2 for D (7 bases). The CDR3 totals 15 residues. The V end was cut by 6 bases, the J end by 3 bases, with 15 bases between. The germline V gene encodes CDR1 KGHDR and CDR2 SFDVKD. CDR3 DNA sequence: TGTGCCACCAGTCCAGGGGAGGGGATGACAGATACGCAGTATTTT. This codes for CATSPGEGMTDTQYF.

This clonotype was seen more than once but under ten times. The chain is built from TRBV5-4 and TRBJ2-1; D may be TRBD1 (6 bases). The CDR3 loop spans 15 amino acids. Trimming took 3 bases from V and 7 from J, leaving 17 bases between them. The germline CDR1 and CDR2 sequences are SGHNT and YYREEE (reference sequence). CDR3 amino acids: CASSWGTLTTNEQFF. The CDR3 DNA follows: TGTGCCAGCAGCTGGGGGACACTTACGACGAATGAGCAGTTCTTC.

V and J are TRBV20-1 and TRBJ2-7; possibly TRBD1 for D (6 bases). This CDR3 comprises 14 residues. Trimming shortened V by 6 bases and J by 1 base, and 16 bases separated the two germline ends. CDR1 is DFQATT and CDR2 is SNEGSKA in the germline V gene (reference sequence). CDR3 nucleotides: TGCAGTGCCATCACAGGGACGAATTCCTACGAGCAGTACTTC. Its translation: CSAITGTNSYEQYF.

J is TRBJ2-3 and V is TRBV30; TRBD1 agrees at 7 bases. The germline V gene has CDR1 GTSNPN and CDR2 SVGIG (reference sequence). The V gene end was trimmed by 5 bases and the J gene end by 5 bases; junction bases not matched to a gene: 7. The CDR3 contains 13 residues. CDR3 residues: CAWEGAGVDTQYF. DNA of the CDR3: TGTGCCTGGGAGGGGGCCGGAGTAGATACGCAGTATTTT.

This clonotype occurred a few times. The CDR3 reads CASSKGARTEAFF. The CDR3 DNA reads as TGTGCCAGCAGTAAGGGGGCGAGAACTGAAGCTTTCTTT. The rearrangement uses TRBV12-3 or TRBV12-4 and TRBJ1-1; 7 bases align to TRBD1. The V segment lost 5 bases and the J segment 5 bases; nucleotides outside the gene matches: 5. The CDR3 sequence is 13 residues long.

This clonotype was recorded at least ten times. The chain carries TRBV7-2 and TRBJ2-3; 9 bases match TRBD2. Germline CDR1 and CDR2: SGHTA and FQGNSA. The CDR3 contains 16 residues. V gave up 5 bases and J gave up 1 base; unmatched junction bases: 7. CDR3 DNA sequence: TGTGCCAGCAGCCCCCTAGCGGGGAGACGCACAGATACGCAGTATTTT. Its protein is CASSPLAGRRTDTQYF.

This chain connects TRBV6-1 to TRBJ1-2; weak D call: TRBD1 (5 bases). V lost 6 bases and J lost 2, with 16 bases in between. This CDR3 is built from 15 residues. In germline, CDR1 is MNHNS, CDR2 SASEGT. The CDR3 spells CASSLLRDGNYGYTF. The DNA of the CDR3 is TGTGCCAGCAGCCTACTGCGGGACGGCAACTATGGCTACACCTTC.

This clonotype was counted ten times or more. V gene TRBV28 combines with J gene TRBJ2-5, with 8 positions matching TRBD1. The V gene's germline CDR1 is MDHEN and CDR2 SYDVKM. The V segment lost 1 base and the J segment 0 bases; nucleotides outside the gene matches: 7. The CDR3 has 17 residues. DNA of the CDR3: TGTGCCAGCAGTTTATATCGACAGGGGCACTACCAAGAGACCCAGTACTTC. Encoded protein: CASSLYRQGHYQETQYF.

This clonotype was seen many times. The chain carries TRBV7-8 and TRBJ2-2; D gene unclear. The V and J ends lost 5 bases and 9 bases respectively, with 10 bases between them. This CDR3 spans 12 amino acids. Germline-derived CDR1 and CDR2 are SGHVS and FQNEAQ. Here the CDR3 reads CASSPSSRELFF. Written as DNA, the CDR3 is TGTGCCAGCAGCCCCTCGTCTAGGGAGCTGTTTTTT.

This clonotype was seen ten or more times. V is TRBV5-1 and J is TRBJ1-2, with 11 bases fitting TRBD1. CDR1 and CDR2 (germline): SGHRS, YFSETQ. The CDR3 is 17 amino acids. V lost 3 bases to trimming and J lost 1 base; unmatched junction nucleotides: 8. In DNA, the CDR3 is TGCGCCAGCAGCTCAACCTCGGGGACAGGGGGTAACTATGGCTACACCTTC. Translation: CASSSTSGTGGNYGYTF.